A selection of T cell receptor beta chains follows, all from one sample in a study of blood T cell repertoires in COVID-19. TCRdb keeps only in-frame clones here, not all; method: immunoSEQ multiplex PCR. This sample yields about 92,000 clones, of which about 90% are seen a single time; roughly 2% belongs to the top ten. Sequenced: peripheral blood. Receptors were obtained from a human donor with active COVID-19. The donor label of this sample is uncertain. Both conserved end residues are part of each CDR3. A D gene is named only where the DNA matches it firmly. Clone size, where shown, is once, few, many, or a class for clones that have expanded.

v_call	d_call	j_call	clone_size	cdr3_nt	cdr3_aa
TRBV7-6	TRBD1	TRBJ1-6	NA	TGTGCCAGCAGCTTAGGGACAGGCCGCTATAATTCACCCCTCCACTTT	CASSLGTGRYNSPLHF
TRBV6-6	TRBD1	TRBJ1-6	NA	TGTGCCAGCAGACAACCGGGACAGACAAATTCACCCCTCCACTTT	CASRQPGQTNSPLHF
TRBV5-6	NA	TRBJ1-6	NA	TGTGCCAGCAGCGGAACGACAGGAGACTATAATTCACCCCTCCACTTT	CASSGTTGDYNSPLHF
TRBV5-6	NA	TRBJ1-6	NA	TGTGCCAGCAGCCGGTATAATTCACCCCTCCACTTT	CASSRYNSPLHF
TRBV5-6	TRBD1	TRBJ2-4	NA	TGTGCCAGCAGTTTCACAGGGGGCTGGCGATCTCCCAAAAACATTCAGTACTTC	CASSFTGGWRSPKNIQYF
TRBV19	TRBD1	TRBJ1-5	NA	TGTGCCAGTAGTATAAGACAGGGGGTTCAGCCCCAGCATTTT	CASSIRQGVQPQHF
TRBV5-1	TRBD1	TRBJ2-1	NA	TGCGCCAGCAGCTTGAAGGGACAGGGTGACAATGAGCAGTTCTTC	CASSLKGQGDNEQFF
TRBV3-1/TRBV3-2	NA	TRBJ2-7	once	TGTGCCAGCAGCCGACTATCCAGCTACGAGCAGTACTTC	CASSRLSSYEQYF
TRBV11-1	NA	TRBJ2-1	NA	TGTGCCAGCAGCACTAGCTCGGATTACAATGAGCAGTTCTTC	CASSTSSDYNEQFF
TRBV10-3	TRBD2	TRBJ2-3	NA	TGTGCCGCCCGGACTAGCGGGGGGGGAACAGATACGCAGTATTTT	CAARTSGGGTDTQYF
TRBV11-2	NA	TRBJ2-3	NA	TGTGCCAGCAGCTCTTCTCCGTCCGGTACGCAGTATTTT	CASSSSPSGTQYF
TRBV28	NA	TRBJ1-2	once	TGTGCCAGCAGTTTTGATGGAGGTAACTATGGCTACACCTTC	CASSFDGGNYGYTF
TRBV2	NA	TRBJ1-2	NA	TGTGCCAGCATAGGGTCCCAGGGCTACTATGGCTACACCTTC	CASIGSQGYYGYTF
TRBV5-6	TRBD2	TRBJ2-1	NA	TGTGCCAGCAGGATGCCTCTCAGAGCGGGGGCCCCGACGACGGAGCAGTTCTTC	CASRMPLRAGAPTTEQFF
TRBV10-3	NA	TRBJ2-1	NA	TGTGCCATCAGGGTGGACAGTTTAAATGAGCAGTTCTTC	CAIRVDSLNEQFF